The sample holds many counts of the clone carrying this T cell receptor (beta chain). The target antigen is unknown. This record comes from a study of T cells in Graves' hyperthyroidism and ophthalmopathy. Amplified TCR beta CDR3 regions derived from RNA transcripts. The HTBI primer set was used in a first-round RT-PCR of the TCR CDR3. TCRdb itself ran the multiplex PCR reads through MiXCR, one entry per CDR3 protein. Among 600,000 or so distinct CDR3 sequences listed, 13% to 15% were seen once. Study-level findings and limits: Ophthalmopathy and stable hyperthyroidism were told apart by a 13 V-J model. Model output signaled ophthalmopathy a median approximately 6 months ahead of onset.

V trimming: 5 bases; J trimming: 5 bases; junction bases outside the gene matches: 12. Germline-derived CDR1 and CDR2 are MDHEN and SYDVKM. The CDR3 consists of 17 residues. This receptor was identified in a woman aged 18-29 years with Graves' ophthalmopathy. Sequences were obtained from blood. The genes are TRBV28 and TRBJ2-2; 9 bases fit TRBD1. CDR3 sequence: CASSDRLQGAGTGELFF. The CDR3 DNA reads as TGTGCCAGCAGTGACCGATTACAGGGGGCTGGAACCGGGGAGCTGTTTTTT.